This T cell receptor (beta chain) was sequenced for a study of human T cells and chemical hapten exposure. This clonotype was counted a few times. In TCRdb, the RACE reads were re-called with MiXCR into one record per CDR3 protein. The sample records tens of thousands of distinct CDR3 sequences, less than 14% being singletons. Time point described: patch test 3, about 24 weeks after DPC sensitization. This sample's treatment: therapeutic diphenylcyclopropenone sensitization with weekly scalp DPC. CDR3 size: 14 residues. The V end was cut by 6 bases, the J end by 0 bases, with 10 bases between. CDR1 and CDR2 (germline): ENHRY, SYGVKD.

The specimen was whole blood, collected in connection with sensitization to the hapten diphenylcyclopropenone (DPC). The receptor's source is a woman between 45 and 65 years old with alopecia areata. Some clones in this sample may be carry-over from other donors' samples. The chain carries TRBV10-3 and TRBJ2-3; no clear D gene. CDR3 DNA sequence: TGTGCCATCAGCGAGACTTCCAGCACAGATACGCAGTATTTT. It yields the protein CAISETSSTDTQYF.